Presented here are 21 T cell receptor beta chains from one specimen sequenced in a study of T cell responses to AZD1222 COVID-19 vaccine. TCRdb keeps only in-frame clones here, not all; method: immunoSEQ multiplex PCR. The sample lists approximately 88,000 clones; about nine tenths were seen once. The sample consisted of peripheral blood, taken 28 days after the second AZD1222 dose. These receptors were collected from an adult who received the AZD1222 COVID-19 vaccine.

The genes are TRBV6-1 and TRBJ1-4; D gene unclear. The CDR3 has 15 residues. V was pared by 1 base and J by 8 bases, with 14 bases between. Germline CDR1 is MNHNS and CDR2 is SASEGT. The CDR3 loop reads CASSEGRYGGEKLFF. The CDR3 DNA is TGTGCCAGCAGTGAAGGACGTTACGGTGGGGAAAAACTGTTTTTT.

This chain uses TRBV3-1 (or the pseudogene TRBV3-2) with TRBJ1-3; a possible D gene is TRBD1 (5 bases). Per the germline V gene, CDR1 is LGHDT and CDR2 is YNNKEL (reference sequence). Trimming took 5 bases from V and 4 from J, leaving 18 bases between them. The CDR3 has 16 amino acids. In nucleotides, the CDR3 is TGTGCCAGCAGCGACCCTTTCAGGGCTACCGGAAACACCATATATTTT. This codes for CASSDPFRATGNTIYF.

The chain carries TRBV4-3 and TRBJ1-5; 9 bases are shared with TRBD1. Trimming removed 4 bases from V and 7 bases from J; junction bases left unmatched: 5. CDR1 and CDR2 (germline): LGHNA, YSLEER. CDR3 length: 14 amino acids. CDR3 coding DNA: TGCGCCAGCAGCCGTGGGACAGGGTGGCAGCCCCAGCATTTT. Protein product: CASSRGTGWQPQHF.

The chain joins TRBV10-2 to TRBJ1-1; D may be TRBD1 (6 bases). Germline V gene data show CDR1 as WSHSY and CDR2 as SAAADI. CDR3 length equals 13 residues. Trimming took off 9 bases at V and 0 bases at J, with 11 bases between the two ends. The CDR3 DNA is TGCGCCAGTTTGGGACATATGAACACTGAAGCTTTCTTT. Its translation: CASLGHMNTEAFF.

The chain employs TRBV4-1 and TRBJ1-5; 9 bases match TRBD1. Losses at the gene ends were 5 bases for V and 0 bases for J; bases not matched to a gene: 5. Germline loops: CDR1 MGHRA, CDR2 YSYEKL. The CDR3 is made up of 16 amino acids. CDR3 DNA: TGCGCCAGCAGCGCCGGGACAGGGTATAGCAATCAGCCCCAGCATTTT. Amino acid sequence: CASSAGTGYSNQPQHF.

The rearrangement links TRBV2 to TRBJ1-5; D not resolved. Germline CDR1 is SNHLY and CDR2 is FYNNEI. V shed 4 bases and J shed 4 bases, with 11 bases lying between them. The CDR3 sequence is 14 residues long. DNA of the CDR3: TGTGCCAGCAGTGCCCAGTCGCCGAATCAGCCCCAGCATTTT. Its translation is CASSAQSPNQPQHF.

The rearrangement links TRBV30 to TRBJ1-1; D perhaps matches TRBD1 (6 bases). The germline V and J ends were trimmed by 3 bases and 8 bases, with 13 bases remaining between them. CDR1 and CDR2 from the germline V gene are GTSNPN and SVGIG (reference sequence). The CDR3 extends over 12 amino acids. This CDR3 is CAWSYRTAEAFF. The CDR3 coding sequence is TGTGCCTGGAGCTATAGGACAGCCGAAGCTTTCTTT.

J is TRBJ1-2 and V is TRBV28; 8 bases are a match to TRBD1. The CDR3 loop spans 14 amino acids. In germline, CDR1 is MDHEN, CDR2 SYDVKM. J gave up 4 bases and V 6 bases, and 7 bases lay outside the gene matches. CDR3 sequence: CASRDRGIPYGYTF. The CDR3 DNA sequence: TGTGCCAGCAGAGACAGGGGTATCCCCTATGGCTACACCTTC.

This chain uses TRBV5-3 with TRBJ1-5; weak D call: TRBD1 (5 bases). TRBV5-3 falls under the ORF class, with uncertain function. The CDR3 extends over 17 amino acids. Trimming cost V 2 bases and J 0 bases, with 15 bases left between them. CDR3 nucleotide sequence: TGTGCCAGAAGCTTTTACCGGGACTTGAATAGCAATCAGCCCCAGCATTTT. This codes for CARSFYRDLNSNQPQHF.

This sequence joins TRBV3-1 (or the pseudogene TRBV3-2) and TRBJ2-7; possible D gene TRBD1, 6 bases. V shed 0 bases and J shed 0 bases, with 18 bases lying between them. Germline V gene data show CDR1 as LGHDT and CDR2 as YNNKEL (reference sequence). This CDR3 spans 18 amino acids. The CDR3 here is CASSQDKWTVGNSYEQYF. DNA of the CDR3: TGTGCCAGCAGCCAAGATAAATGGACAGTGGGTAACTCCTACGAGCAGTACTTC.

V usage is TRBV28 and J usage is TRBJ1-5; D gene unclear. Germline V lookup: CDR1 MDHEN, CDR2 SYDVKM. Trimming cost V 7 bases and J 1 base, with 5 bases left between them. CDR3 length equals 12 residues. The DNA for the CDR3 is TGTGCCAGCATGAGGAGCAATCAGCCCCAGCATTTT. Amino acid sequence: CASMRSNQPQHF.

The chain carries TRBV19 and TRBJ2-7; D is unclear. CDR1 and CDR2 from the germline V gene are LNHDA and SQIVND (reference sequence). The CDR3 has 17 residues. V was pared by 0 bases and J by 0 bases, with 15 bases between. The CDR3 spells CASSIDSWSTHSYEQYF. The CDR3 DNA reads TGTGCCAGTAGTATAGATAGTTGGTCTACTCACTCCTACGAGCAGTACTTC.

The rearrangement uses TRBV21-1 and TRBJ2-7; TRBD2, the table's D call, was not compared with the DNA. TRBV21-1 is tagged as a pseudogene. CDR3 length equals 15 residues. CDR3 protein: CASAARVKLPYEQYF. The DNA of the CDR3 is TGTGCCAGCGCTGCGCGGGTAAAATTGCCCTATGAGCAGTACTTC.

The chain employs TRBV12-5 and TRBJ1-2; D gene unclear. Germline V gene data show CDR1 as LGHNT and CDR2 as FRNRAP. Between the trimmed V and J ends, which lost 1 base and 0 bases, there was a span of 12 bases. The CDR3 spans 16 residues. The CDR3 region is CASGLDLGQTNYGYTF. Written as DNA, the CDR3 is TGTGCTAGTGGTTTGGATCTCGGGCAAACTAACTATGGCTACACCTTC. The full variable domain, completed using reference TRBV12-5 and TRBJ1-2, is DARVTQTPRHKVTEMGQEVTMRCQPILGHNTVFWYRQTMMQGLELLAYFRNRAPLDDSGMPKDRFSAEMPDATLATLKIQPSEPRDSAVYFCASGLDLGQTNYGYTFGSGTRLTVV.

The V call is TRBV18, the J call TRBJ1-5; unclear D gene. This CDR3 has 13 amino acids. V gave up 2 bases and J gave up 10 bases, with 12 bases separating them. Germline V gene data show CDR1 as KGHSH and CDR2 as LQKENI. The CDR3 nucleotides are TGTGCCAGCTCACCAGGGCCGGATGGCCCCCAGCATTTT. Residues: CASSPGPDGPQHF.

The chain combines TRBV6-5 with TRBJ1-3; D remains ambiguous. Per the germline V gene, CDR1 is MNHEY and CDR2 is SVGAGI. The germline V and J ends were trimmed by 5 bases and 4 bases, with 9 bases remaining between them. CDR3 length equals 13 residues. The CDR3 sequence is CASSPPQGNTIYF. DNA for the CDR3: TGTGCCAGCAGTCCCCCACAGGGAAACACCATATATTTT.

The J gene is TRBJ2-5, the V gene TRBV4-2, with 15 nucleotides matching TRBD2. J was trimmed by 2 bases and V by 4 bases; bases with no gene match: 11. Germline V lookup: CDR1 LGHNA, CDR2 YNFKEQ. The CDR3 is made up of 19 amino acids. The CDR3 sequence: CASSPGTSGGSVVQETQYF. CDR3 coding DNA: TGTGCCAGCAGCCCAGGGACTAGCGGGGGGTCGGTTGTTCAAGAGACCCAGTACTTC.

This CDR3 reads CASSYGSGGYEQYF. The CDR3 nucleotides are TGTGCCAGCAGTTACGGGTCGGGGGGGTACGAGCAGTACTTC. The V and J genes are TRBV6-5 and TRBJ2-7, with TRBD2 matching over 8 bases. CDR3 length equals 14 residues. From germline, CDR1 is MNHEY and CDR2 SVGAGI. After removal of 2 bases from V and 4 bases from J, the junction contained 4 bases not matched to a gene.

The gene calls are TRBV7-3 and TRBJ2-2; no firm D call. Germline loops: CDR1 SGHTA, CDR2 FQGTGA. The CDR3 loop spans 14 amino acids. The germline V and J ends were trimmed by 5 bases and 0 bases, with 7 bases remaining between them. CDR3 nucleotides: TGTGCCAGCAGCCCACAATCGAACACCGGGGAGCTGTTTTTT. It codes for CASSPQSNTGELFF. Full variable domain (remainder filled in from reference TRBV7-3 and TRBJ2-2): GAGVSQTPSNKVTEKGKYVELRCDPISGHTALYWYRQSLGQGPEFLIYFQGTGAADDSGLPNDRFFAVRPEGSVSTLKIQRTERGDSAVYLCASSPQSNTGELFFGEGSRLTVL.

The CDR3 DNA is TGTGCCAGCAGCCGCGGACGGAGTAGCTCTGGGGCCAACGTCCTGACTTTC. This gives the protein CASSRGRSSSGANVLTF. V gene TRBV9 combines with J gene TRBJ2-6, with no clear D. The CDR3 extends over 17 amino acids. The V gene's germline CDR1 is SGDLS and CDR2 YYNGEE. V was cut by 4 bases and J by 0 bases, with 14 bases left in between. Drawing the rest from reference TRBV9 and TRBJ2-6, the complete variable domain is DSGVTQTPKHLITATGQRVTLRCSPRSGDLSVYWYQQSLDQGLQFLIQYYNGEERAKGNILERFSAQQFPDLHSELNLSSLELGDSALYFCASSRGRSSSGANVLTFGAGSRLTVL.

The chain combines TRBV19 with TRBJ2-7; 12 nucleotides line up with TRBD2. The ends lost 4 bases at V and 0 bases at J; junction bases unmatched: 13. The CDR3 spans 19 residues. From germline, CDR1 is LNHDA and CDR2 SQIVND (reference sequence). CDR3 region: CASSTLLAGGPISSYEQYF. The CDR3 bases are TGTGCCAGTAGTACTTTACTAGCGGGGGGACCGATAAGCTCCTACGAGCAGTACTTC. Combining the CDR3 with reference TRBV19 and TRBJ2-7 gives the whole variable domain DGGITQSPKYLFRKEGQNVTLSCEQNLNHDAMYWYRQDPGQGLRLIYYSQIVNDFQKGDIAEGYSVSREKKESFPLTVTSAQKNPTAFYLCASSTLLAGGPISSYEQYFGPGTRLTVT.